This T cell receptor (beta chain) was profiled in a study of CD8 T cells in Susac syndrome. With random hexamers, roughly 0.45 to 1 ug RNA was reverse transcribed. TCRdb re-called the immunoSEQ multiplex PCR reads with MiXCR, one entry per CDR3 protein. The data contain some 60,000 distinct CDR3 sequences, more than 80% of them singletons. V was shortened by 0 bases and J by 10 bases, with 13 bases between the two germline ends. Germline CDR1 reads LGHNA; CDR2 reads YSLEER. This CDR3 has 15 amino acids. The chain is built from TRBV4-3 and TRBJ1-6, with D uncertain. Specimen: CD8+ T cells from PBMCs. The clonotype originates from a human donor in good health. CDR3 sequence reads: CASSQDRPLRSPLHF. DNA of the CDR3: TGCGCCAGCAGCCAAGATCGGCCCCTTCGCTCACCCCTCCACTTT.